This paragraph covers one T cell receptor (beta chain) sequence. This clonotype has a handful of counts. Its antigen is unknown. The sample holds no much larger clone one base away, and base qualities are not on file. Inclusive of the bounding cysteine and phenylalanine, the CDR3 is 17 residues long. Of the read, only the CDR3 DNA is kept; its 51 bases are in frame from base 1. Based on the germline V gene, the CDR1 and CDR2 sequences are SGDLS and YYNGEE. The V end gives up 0 bases and the J end 0 bases, leaving 8 bases in the junction not matched to a gene. The source of the sample is a study of response to subunit inactivated influenza vaccine (dated by TCRdb to 2016 to 2019). Concerning the study at large: Deep quantitative T cell receptor repertoire profiling was used in the study to track responses to a trivalent subunit inactivated influenza vaccine.

This specimen's time point label, per the study, means: approximately 40 days after influenza vaccine administration. The library was built by means of RT-PCR. The run used an Illumina HiSeq 2500. The public reads were reprocessed in TCRdb via fastp at Q25 and MiXCR, keeping in-frame beta chains. CDR3 protein duplicates are merged, each entry listing the most common genes and DNA. This sample is represented by hundreds of thousands of distinct CDR3 sequences; approximately 11% of them were singletons. The top ten constitute approximately 12% of the sample. What the research found in general, with its limitations: The authors proposed that each seasonal influenza vaccination may bring in only a limited number of new T cells.

The source is a man aged 45 to 65 who received an inactivated influenza vaccine. Donor details come from another sample of the same person, matched by shared clones. The rearrangement joined TRBV9 to TRBJ1-1, and 7 bases in between align with TRBD1. Sequencing used PBMCs from blood, obtained roughly 47 days after vaccination. The nucleotides read TGTGCCAGCAGCGTAGACAGGGGTCACCTCATGAACACTGAAGCTTTCTTT. The translation is CASSVDRGHLMNTEAFF. The CDR3, completed at both ends by the reference TRBV9 and TRBJ1-1 genes, gives the full variable domain DSGVTQTPKHLITATGQRVTLRCSPRSGDLSVYWYQQSLDQGLQFLIQYYNGEERAKGNILERFSAQQFPDLHSELNLSSLELGDSALYFCASSVDRGHLMNTEAFFGQGTRLTVV.